The 8 T cell receptor beta chains below come from one sample, sequenced in a study of OX40 agonist ivuxolimab in advanced cancers. Sequencing was performed with immunoSEQ multiplex PCR; in TCRdb, only in-frame clones are kept and a portion is missing. The table has approximately 82,000 clones, roughly 80% seen once. The sequencing here drew on CD4+ or CD8+ T cells sorted from blood, taken in a trial of the OX40 agonist ivuxolimab. All receptors come from an adult with an advanced solid tumor such as melanoma, head and neck, liver or kidney cancer.

The chain joins TRBV4-3 to TRBJ2-1, with 9 bases that match TRBD1. The CDR3 sequence is 15 residues long. V lost 5 bases and J lost 6; bases outside the gene matches: 8. Germline V gives CDR1 LGHNA, CDR2 YSLEER. The CDR3 region has the DNA TGCGCCAGCAGCTATACCGGGACAGGGCGCAATGAGCAGTTCTTC. It specifies CASSYTGTGRNEQFF.

The chain carries TRBV5-1 and TRBJ2-2; D may be TRBD1 (6 bases). Trimming removed 4 bases from V and 1 base from J, with 14 bases in between. This CDR3 contains 16 residues. Germline assignment: CDR1 SGHRS and CDR2 YFSETQ. The CDR3 bases are TGCGCCAGCAGCCGATCGACAGGAGGGAACACCGGGGAGCTGTTTTTT. It translates to CASSRSTGGNTGELFF.

The chain uses TRBV7-3 and TRBJ2-5, with D uncertain. Germline V gives CDR1 SGHTA, CDR2 FQGTGA. The CDR3 covers 13 residues. The V end lost 5 bases, the J end lost 5 bases, and 12 bases lay between the germline ends. This chain's CDR3 is CASSLYPKETQYF. In DNA form, the CDR3 reads TGTGCCAGCAGCCTGTACCCAAAGGAGACCCAGTACTTC.

The chain links TRBV30 to TRBJ2-7; D is unresolved. This CDR3 is 12 amino acids long. V lost 7 bases and J lost 1, with 11 bases in between. In germline, CDR1 is GTSNPN, CDR2 SVGIG (reference sequence). The CDR3 bases are TGTGCCTCCTCCTTCGGGTCCTACGAGCAGTACTTC. Translating it yields CASSFGSYEQYF.

In its sample, this clone was seen once. The chain links TRBV18 to TRBJ1-2, with 7 bases matching TRBD1. J was trimmed by 4 bases and V by 5 bases; bases with no gene match: 10. From germline, CDR1 is KGHSH and CDR2 LQKENI. The CDR3 covers 15 residues. The CDR3 nucleotides are TGTGCCAGCTCAGCCTTAGGGGGCGTTGGCTATGGCTACACCTTC. It specifies CASSALGGVGYGYTF.

The chain recombines TRBV11-2 with TRBJ2-5; 8 bases align to TRBD1. In germline, CDR1 is SGHAT, CDR2 FQNNGV. This CDR3 has 13 residues. The J segment lost 4 bases and the V segment lost 4 bases, leaving 2 bases of the junction unmatched. The CDR3 region has the DNA TGTGCCAGCAGCTATGGACAGGGAGAGACCCAGTACTTC. Protein: CASSYGQGETQYF.

The chain uses TRBV7-2 and TRBJ2-4; the D gene is possibly TRBD1 (6 bases). Between the trimmed V and J ends, which lost 8 bases and 6 bases, there was a span of 14 bases. Per germline, CDR1 SGHTA and CDR2 FQGNSA. The CDR3 is 13 amino acids. DNA for the CDR3: TGTGCCAGCCAGGGGTTCCTCTCAAACATTCAGTACTTC. Encoded protein: CASQGFLSNIQYF.

This clone was observed a handful of times. The rearrangement uses TRBV30 and TRBJ1-3; no definite D call. CDR1 is GTSNPN and CDR2 is SVGIG in the germline V gene (reference sequence). Trimming left V 4 bases short and J 3 bases short, with 7 bases between. The CDR3 covers 12 residues. The CDR3 reads CAWISDGNTIYF. The CDR3 DNA sequence: TGTGCCTGGATCTCCGATGGAAACACCATATATTTT.